This entry lists 16 T cell receptor beta chains sequenced from one sample in a study of T cells in localized non-small cell lung cancer. Profiled with immunoSEQ multiplex PCR; TCRdb holds only in-frame clones, not every one. The sample contains over 55,000 clones, about 90% of which appear only once. The source material was peripheral blood, sampled before any cancer treatment. Every receptor here comes from a woman aged 40-69 years with stage I lung adenocarcinoma.

The genes are TRBV19 and TRBJ1-2, with D uncertain. CDR1 and CDR2 (germline): LNHDA, SQIVND (reference sequence). The V and J ends lost 7 bases and 2 bases respectively, with 11 bases between them. This CDR3 comprises 13 residues. CDR3 nucleotides: TGTGCCAGTACTATCGGGGTAAACTATGGCTACACCTTC. This translates into CASTIGVNYGYTF.

This clone was seen a single time. The V gene is TRBV9, the J gene TRBJ2-3, with no clear D. Trimming took off 2 bases at V and 1 base at J, with 8 bases between the two ends. The germline gives CDR1 SGDLS, CDR2 YYNGEE. This CDR3 contains 14 residues. The CDR3 bases are TGTGCCAGCAGCGTGTGGGATGGCACAGATACGCAGTATTTT. Translation gives CASSVWDGTDTQYF.

The chain uses TRBV5-4 and TRBJ2-7; no definite D call. V was clipped by 1 base and J by 2 bases, with 10 bases between them. Germline V gives CDR1 SGHNT, CDR2 YYREEE (reference sequence). This CDR3 is 14 amino acids long. In DNA, the CDR3 is TGTGCCAGCAGCTTGACCGGGCTCACCTACGAGCAGTACTTC. Translation: CASSLTGLTYEQYF.

V gene TRBV7-2 combines with J gene TRBJ1-2; D call uncertain. The CDR3 spans 16 residues. The V end lost 0 bases, the J end lost 5 bases, and 16 bases lay between the germline ends. Germline-derived CDR1 and CDR2 are SGHTA and FQGNSA. The CDR3: CASSLAADLRKYGYTF. DNA of the CDR3: TGTGCCAGCAGCTTAGCGGCGGACCTCCGAAAATATGGCTACACCTTC.

The V and J genes are TRBV5-5 and TRBJ2-7, with D perhaps TRBD1 (6 bases). V lost 6 bases, J lost 2 bases, and 12 bases lay in between. Per germline, CDR1 SGHKS and CDR2 YYEKEE (reference sequence). The CDR3 runs to 13 residues. CDR3 nucleotides: TGTGCCAGCAACCCGGGACACACCTACGAGCAGTACTTC. It is translated as CASNPGHTYEQYF.

The chain couples TRBV7-3 to TRBJ2-1; 8 nucleotides agree with TRBD2. The length of the CDR3 is 15 residues. V trimming: 5 bases; J trimming: 8 bases; junction bases outside the gene matches: 11. CDR1 is SGHTA, CDR2 FQGTGA, per germline. The CDR3 bases are TGTGCCAGCAGCGCAACTAGCGGTGAGGACTATGAGCAGTTCTTC. Translating it yields CASSATSGEDYEQFF.

The chain carries TRBV6-5 and TRBJ2-1; 8 nucleotides match TRBD1. The junction had 4 bases not matched to a gene; V was cut back by 6 bases and J by 0 bases. The germline V gene encodes CDR1 MNHEY and CDR2 SVGAGI. CDR3 length equals 15 residues. This CDR3 is CASRTGASSYNEQFF. The CDR3, as DNA: TGTGCCAGCAGGACAGGGGCTAGCTCCTACAATGAGCAGTTCTTC.

The chain joins TRBV10-1 to TRBJ2-1; D is ambiguous. Germline V gives CDR1 WNHNN, CDR2 SYGVQD (reference sequence). CDR3 length equals 9 residues. The germline V and J ends were trimmed by 7 bases and 7 bases, with 2 bases remaining between them. CDR3 loop: CASKNEQFF. CDR3 sequence (DNA): TGCGCCAGCAAGAATGAGCAGTTCTTC.

This rearrangement joins TRBV16 to TRBJ2-7; no clear D. The V gene lost 4 bases and the J gene lost 2 bases, with 12 bases spanning the gap. The CDR3 contains 14 residues. Germline assignment: CDR1 KGHSY and CDR2 FQNENV. The CDR3 sequence is CASSRRTQAYEQYF. The CDR3 DNA reads TGTGCCAGCAGCCGAAGGACGCAGGCCTACGAGCAGTACTTC. The full variable domain, rest sourced from reference TRBV16 and TRBJ2-7, is GEEVAQTPKHLVRGEGQKAKLYCAPIKGHSYVFWYQQVLKNEFKFLISFQNENVFDETGMPKERFSAKCLPNSPCSLEIQATKLEDSAVYFCASSRRTQAYEQYFGPGTRLTVT.

J is TRBJ1-1 and V is TRBV5-1, with a tentative D call TRBD1 (6 bases). The V end lost 0 bases, the J end lost 9 bases, and 21 bases lay between the germline ends. Germline assignment: CDR1 SGHRS and CDR2 YFSETQ. The CDR3 consists of 16 residues. CDR3 protein: CASSLGTADSEVKAFF. The CDR3 bases are TGCGCCAGCAGCTTGGGGACAGCGGATAGCGAAGTTAAAGCTTTCTTT.

This sequence joins TRBV18 and TRBJ1-1, with 9 bases matching TRBD1. J was trimmed by 1 base and V by 0 bases; bases with no gene match: 0. CDR3 length: 15 amino acids. In germline, CDR1 is KGHSH, CDR2 LQKENI. DNA of the CDR3: TGTGCCAGCTCACCACCGGGACAGGGGAACACTGAAGCTTTCTTT. Its protein is CASSPPGQGNTEAFF.

V usage is TRBV5-1 and J usage is TRBJ1-1; the D is unclear. Trimming cost V 0 bases and J 7 bases, with 10 bases left between them. Germline CDR1 reads SGHRS; CDR2 reads YFSETQ. This CDR3 has 13 amino acids. The DNA of the CDR3 is TGCGCCAGCAGCTTGGCCGAGGCCATTGAAGCTTTCTTT. As protein: CASSLAEAIEAFF.

The V call is TRBV9, the J call TRBJ2-5, with 8 bases aligning to TRBD2. Germline V gene sequence: CDR1 SGDLS, CDR2 YYNGEE. This CDR3 comprises 15 residues. Trimming at V came to 3 bases and at J to 4 bases, leaving 8 bases not matched to a gene. CDR3 sequence: CASSAPGGASETQYF. DNA for the CDR3: TGTGCCAGCAGCGCACCCGGGGGGGCATCAGAGACCCAGTACTTC.

V and J are TRBV13 and TRBJ2-3, with TRBD1 matching 10 bases. Germline CDR1 reads PRHDT; CDR2 reads FYEKMQ (reference sequence). V was pared by 5 bases and J by 3 bases, with 8 bases of the junction left unmatched. The CDR3 covers 16 residues. CDR3 nucleotide sequence: TGTGCCAGCAGCGCATCCCCGGGACAGGGGACAGATACGCAGTATTTT. It specifies CASSASPGQGTDTQYF.

This chain uses TRBV9 with TRBJ2-2; D is possibly TRBD1 or TRBD2 (5 bases each). CDR1 is SGDLS, CDR2 YYNGEE, per germline. The CDR3 totals 14 residues. V lost 4 bases and J 2 bases, leaving 9 bases between the germline ends. Written as DNA, the CDR3 is TGTGCCAGCAGCCCGGGACCCAACACCGGGGAGCTGTTTTTT. Residues: CASSPGPNTGELFF.

This chain links TRBV5-5 with TRBJ1-1; 8 nucleotides align to TRBD1. With V trimmed by 4 bases and J by 0 bases, 2 bases remained unmatched. The germline V gene encodes CDR1 SGHKS and CDR2 YYEKEE (reference sequence). This CDR3 region has 14 residues. Here the CDR3 reads CASSAGGVNTEAFF. The CDR3 nucleotides are TGTGCCAGCAGCGCAGGGGGCGTGAACACTGAAGCTTTCTTT.